This T cell receptor beta chain comes out of a study of T-cell memory formation after mild COVID-19. Trimming cost V 5 bases and J 6 bases; bases outside gene matches: 13. Germline V gene sequence: CDR1 MDHEN, CDR2 SYDVKM. This CDR3 comprises 16 residues. Study-level results: CD4+ bias marked clones expanding day 15 to 37, unlike balanced contracting clones.

This clonotype was recorded a few times. As yet, its antigen is unknown. TCRdb reanalysed the 5' RACE reads using MiXCR and keeps one entry per CDR3 protein. The sample has 280,000 or so distinct CDR3 sequences; around 17% are singletons. V is TRBV28 and J is TRBJ1-1; 9 bases match TRBD1. Source material: PBMCs or a T cell subset sorted from them (not recorded which). The TCR comes from a man aged 18 to 29 who had mild COVID-19 (a few samples of this study predate the infection). Cell type and time point are not known. In DNA form, the CDR3 reads TGTGCCAGCAGTCCACGTCCCGGGACAGGGTTGGCTGAAGCTTTCTTT. Translating gives CASSPRPGTGLAEAFF. Full variable domain (missing parts from reference TRBV28 and TRBJ1-1): DVKVTQSSRYLVKRTGEKVFLECVQDMDHENMFWYRQDPGLGLRLIYFSYDVKMKEKGDIPEGYSVSREKKERFSLILESASTNQTSMYLCASSPRPGTGLAEAFFGQGTRLTVV.